Detailed here is one TCR beta chain. Its antigen specificity is not known. Base qualities are not recorded, but no much larger clone differs from it by a single base. This entry is derived from a study of blood T cell repertoires in COVID-19 (dated by TCRdb to about 2020). About the full investigation: Collaborator samples came from the United States, Italy and Spain and covered acute and convalescent phases of COVID-19. The material from the prospective study consisted of cDNA or gDNA derived from T cells, B-cell-depleted T cells, or PBMCs. The dataset comprised deeply sampled blood TCRbeta repertoires from subjects exposed to, actively infected with, or recovered from COVID-19. The repertoires were released in a freely available public database meant as a resource for research on the immune response to SARS-CoV-2. The samples were drawn from the first 160 participants of the ongoing ImmuneRACE study and from roughly 1,300 subjects provided by 6 global collaborators. The sample metadata nearly always contained a de-identified subject ID, COVID-19 status, age in years and sex. Where available, HLA class I and class II types were obtained from metadata supplied by the sample provider rather than from assay-based typing. The investigation overall reported the following: The amount of clinical and demographic metadata varied by source and participant and was provided uncurated.

Whole blood was collected in K2EDTA tubes by collaborating institutions according to the institutions' own protocols. For TCRbeta analysis, collaborators shipped samples in one of three forms: frozen whole blood, isolated PBMCs, or DNA extracted from either of those sample types. Per the germline V gene (reference sequence), LGHDT is the CDR1 and YNNKEL is the CDR2. V drops 8 bases and J drops 5 bases, leaving 15 bases in between. Taken from cysteine to phenylalanine, the CDR3 has 13 residues. The DNA shown is the 39-base CDR3, in frame from base 1. The immunoSEQ Assay, a bias-controlled multiplex PCR, was used to amplify TCRbeta CDR3 regions from genomic DNA. In the paper's pipeline: The number of nucleated cells in each sample was estimated by amplification of reference gene primers within the assay. To quantify the absolute abundance of each unique TCRbeta CDR3 rearrangement, sequence reads were collapsed and filtered. For each sample, productive Simpson clonality was calculated as the square root of Simpson's diversity index over productive rearrangements. The table was pulled from immuneACCESS by TCRdb, which kept in-frame rearrangements only. Such tables lose some clones; where checked, under half of the loss comes from unresolved V genes, and the rest has no known cause. That table furnishes V, J and clone size, whereas the DNA furnished D and trimming. The sample table lists roughly 200,000 clones, more than 85% of them with a count of one. The ten largest account for 2.5% to 3.5% of the sample.

The chain employs TRBV3-1 (or the pseudogene TRBV3-2) and TRBJ2-5; the best D guess is TRBD2, with 5 bases matching. The receptor was derived from a middle-aged man with active or convalescent COVID-19. Input material: peripheral blood. The CDR3 protein is CASAIRGGETQYF. The DNA sequence reads TGTGCCAGCGCCATTCGGGGTGGGGAGACCCAGTACTTC.